The rows below give T cell receptor beta chains drawn from one sample of a study of T cells in Graves' hyperthyroidism and ophthalmopathy. TCRdb re-derived calls from the multiplex PCR reads in MiXCR, one entry per CDR3 protein. The sample shows 480,000 or so distinct CDR3 sequences, approximately 49% of them seen only once. Specimen: peripheral blood or thyroid tissue (not recorded which). These receptors were obtained from an adult woman with Graves' disease, either hyperthyroidism or ophthalmopathy (not recorded which). The CDR3 runs from the conserved cysteine through the conserved F or W. Fields, in order: J gene, D gene, clone size, V gene, CDR3 protein, CDR3 DNA. The D gene is left open where the match is weak. A row's size may be missing; if present it is once, few, many or a size class.

TRBJ1-3,-,-,TRBV10-3,CAISESQTGSAGNTIYF,TGTGCCATCAGTGAGTCGCAAACAGGGAGCGCTGGAAACACCATATATTTT
TRBJ1-6,-,-,TRBV7-2,CASSLQERSPLHF,TGTGCCAGCAGCTTACAGGAACGTTCACCCCTCCACTTT
TRBJ1-2,-,-,TRBV2,CASSYTRGRHPYGYTF,TGTGCCAGCAGTTACACCAGGGGCAGACACCCCTATGGCTACACCTTC
TRBJ1-6,-,many,TRBV4-3,CASSQPTGPLHF,TGCGCCAGCAGCCAACCGACGGGGCCCCTCCACTTT
TRBJ2-7,TRBD1,-,TRBV5-4,CASSLRQGDYEQYF,TGTGCCAGCAGCTTGCGTCAGGGGGACTACGAGCAGTACTTC
TRBJ1-2,TRBD1,-,TRBV6-1,CASKDRSYTF,TGTGCCAGCAAGGACAGGAGCTACACCTTC
TRBJ2-5,-,-,TRBV5-5,CASSLGQLGETQYF,TGTGCCAGCAGCTTGGGACAGCTAGGGGAGACCCAGTACTTC
TRBJ2-7,TRBD2,-,TRBV7-9,CASSAGTSAFYEQYF,TGTGCCAGCAGCGCGGGGACTAGCGCCTTCTACGAGCAGTACTTC
TRBJ1-5,-,-,TRBV25-1,CASSSSGVDGNQPQHF,TGTGCCAGCAGTAGTTCAGGGGTTGACGGCAATCAGCCCCAGCATTTT
TRBJ2-5,-,-,TRBV2,CASRRDSGSRETQYF,TGTGCCAGCAGGAGAGACAGCGGAAGCAGGGAGACCCAGTACTTC
TRBJ2-5,TRBD1,-,TRBV7-2,CASSRRTGGQETQYF,TGCGCCAGCAGCCGCCGAACAGGGGGGCAAGAGACCCAGTACTTC
TRBJ2-3,-,few,TRBV11-2,CASSLRGRGADTQYF,TGTGCCAGCAGCTTAAGGGGGAGAGGGGCAGATACGCAGTATTTT
TRBJ2-7,TRBD1,many,TRBV7-2,CASMTGVSYEQYF,TGTGCCAGCATGACAGGGGTCTCCTACGAGCAGTACTTC
TRBJ1-1,-,-,TRBV11-2,CASSLRAPGADTEAFF,TGTGCCAGCAGCCTCCGGGCCCCGGGAGCGGACACTGAAGCTTTCTTT
TRBJ2-7,-,many,TRBV14,CASSQGLVNTHEQYF,TGTGCCAGCAGCCAAGGGCTAGTAAACACCCACGAGCAGTACTTC
TRBJ1-3,-,-,TRBV9,CASSGFSGNTIYF,TGTGCCAGCAGCGGATTCTCTGGAAACACCATATATTTT
TRBJ1-2,-,few,TRBV20-1,CSASPPNYGYTF,TGCAGTGCTAGTCCACCGAACTATGGCTACACCTTC
TRBJ1-1,-,-,TRBV4-1,CASSQDPQPNTEAFF,TGCGCCAGCAGCCAAGATCCCCAACCGAACACTGAAGCTTTCTTT
TRBJ1-1,-,many,TRBV7-9,CASSLEGGSTEAFF,TGTGCCAGCAGCTTAGAGGGCGGGTCCACTGAAGCTTTCTTT
TRBJ1-1,-,-,TRBV3-1,CASSPTGPRLVREAFF,TGTGCCAGCAGCCCGACAGGACCCCGTTTGGTAAGGGAAGCTTTCTTT
TRBJ2-7,TRBD2,-,TRBV24-1,CATLGTSGTGEQYF,TGTGCAACCCTCGGGACTAGCGGGACGGGTGAGCAGTACTTC
TRBJ2-5,-,many,TRBV4-2,CASSQERLVQETQYF,TGTGCCAGCAGCCAAGAGAGACTAGTTCAAGAGACCCAGTACTTC
TRBJ2-5,-,-,TRBV6-5,CASSEGLGAQETQYF,TGTGCCAGCAGTGAGGGCCTCGGGGCACAAGAGACCCAGTACTTC
TRBJ1-6,-,many,TRBV2,CASSRVGNSPLHF,TGTGCCAGCAGCCGGGTGGGGAATTCACCCCTCCACTTT
TRBJ1-5,TRBD1,-,TRBV19,CASGLGTGHNQPQHF,TGTGCCAGTGGTCTCGGGACAGGACACAATCAGCCCCAGCATTTT
TRBJ2-7,-,many,TRBV12-3/TRBV12-4,CASSAGSSYEQYF,TGTGCCAGCAGCGCGGGATCCTCCTACGAGCAGTACTTC
TRBJ2-5,TRBD2,many,TRBV20-1,CSAPLAGAAETQYF,TGCAGTGCCCCCCTAGCGGGAGCTGCCGAGACCCAGTACTTC
TRBJ2-2,TRBD2,-,TRBV20-1,CSARDGGSKSGELFF,TGCAGTGCTAGAGATGGCGGGAGCAAGTCCGGGGAGCTGTTTTTT